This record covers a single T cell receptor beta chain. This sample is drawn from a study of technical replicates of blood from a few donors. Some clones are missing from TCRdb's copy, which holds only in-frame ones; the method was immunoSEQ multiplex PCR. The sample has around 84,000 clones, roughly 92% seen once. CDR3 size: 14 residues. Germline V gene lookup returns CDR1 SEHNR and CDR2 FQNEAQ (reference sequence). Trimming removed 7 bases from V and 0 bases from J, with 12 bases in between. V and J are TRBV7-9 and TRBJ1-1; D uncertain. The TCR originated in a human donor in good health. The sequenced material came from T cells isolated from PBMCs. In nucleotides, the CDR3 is TGTGCCAGCACCACAGACGGTATGAACACTGAAGCTTTCTTT. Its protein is CASTTDGMNTEAFF.